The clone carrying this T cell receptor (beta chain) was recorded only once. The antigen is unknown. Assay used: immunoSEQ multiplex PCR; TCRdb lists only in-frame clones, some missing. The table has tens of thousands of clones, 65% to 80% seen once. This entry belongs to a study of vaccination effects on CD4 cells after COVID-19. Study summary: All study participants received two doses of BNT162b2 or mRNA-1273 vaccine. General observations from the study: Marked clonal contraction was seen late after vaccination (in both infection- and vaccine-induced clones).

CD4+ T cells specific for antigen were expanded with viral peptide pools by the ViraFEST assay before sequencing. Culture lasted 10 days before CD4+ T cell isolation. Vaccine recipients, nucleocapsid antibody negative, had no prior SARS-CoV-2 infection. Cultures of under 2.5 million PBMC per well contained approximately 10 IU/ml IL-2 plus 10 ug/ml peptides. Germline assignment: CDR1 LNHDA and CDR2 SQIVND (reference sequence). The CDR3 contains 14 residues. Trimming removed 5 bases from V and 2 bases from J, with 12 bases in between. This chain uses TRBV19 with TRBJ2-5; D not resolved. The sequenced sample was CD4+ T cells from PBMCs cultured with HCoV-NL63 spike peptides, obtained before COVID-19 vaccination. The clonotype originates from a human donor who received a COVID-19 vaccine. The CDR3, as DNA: TGTGCCAGTAGTCTAAACTCAGTTCAAGAGACCCAGTACTTC. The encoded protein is CASSLNSVQETQYF.